This T cell receptor beta chain was sequenced in a study of T cells in narcolepsy (dated by TCRdb to between 2017 and 2018). As for the study more broadly: Patients with narcolepsy type 1 or type 2 (NT1, NT2) were enrolled in the study together with healthy control donors. The study used TCR Vbeta sequencing to track clonotypes in blood and CSF while looking for autoreactive T cells in narcolepsy patients that target self-antigens of hypocretin neurons (hypocretin, TRIB2). What the study reported, not specific to this receptor: Plots comparing CSF and blood CD4+ T cell clonotypes from the same patient highlighted HCRT-specific and TRIB2-specific autoreactive clonotypes. No sequences matching autoreactive T cell clones were contained in some blood memory CD4+ repertoires from patients and controls. Patients and controls had comparable numbers of sequenced blood memory CD4+ clonotypes, averaging about 37,000 and 33,000, respectively. Autoreactive clonotypes were reported to be detected serially in the blood of the same patients and of different patients, but not in the blood of healthy controls.

The library was produced with the immunoSEQ multiplex PCR assay. Not all clones reach the TCRdb copy of this immuneACCESS table, which keeps in-frame sequences only. Checked studies attribute under half of the gap to unresolved V genes and leave the rest unexplained. Within this sample are around 24,000 clones, with roughly 80% of them counted one time only. The top ten hold about 1% of the sample. CDR1 and CDR2, looked up from the germline V gene, are MGHDK and SYGVNS. CDR3 length: 15 amino acids, cysteine to phenylalanine. Only CDR3 DNA remains: 45 bases, in frame from the first base. The junction carries 14 bases between V and J, which are trimmed by 4 bases and 5 bases respectively. For TCR Vbeta sequencing, memory CD4+ T cells were sorted ex vivo from the peripheral blood of both healthy controls and narcolepsy patients. This clone was counted a few times. This clone's antigen is unknown. No qualities accompany the bases; no much larger clone lies one base away.

The sequenced sample consisted of memory (CD45RA-) CD4+ T cells from blood. In the paper's terms, the cell subset or site label means: memory T cells sorted ex vivo from peripheral blood. Recombination joined TRBV25-1 with TRBJ2-2, and perhaps TRBD1 as D gene, on 6 matching bases. The clonotype originates from a human donor in good health. The sequenced DNA is TGTGCCAGCAGTGCACAGCAAACAGGGACCGGGGAGCTGTTTTTT. It translates as CASSAQQTGTGELFF.